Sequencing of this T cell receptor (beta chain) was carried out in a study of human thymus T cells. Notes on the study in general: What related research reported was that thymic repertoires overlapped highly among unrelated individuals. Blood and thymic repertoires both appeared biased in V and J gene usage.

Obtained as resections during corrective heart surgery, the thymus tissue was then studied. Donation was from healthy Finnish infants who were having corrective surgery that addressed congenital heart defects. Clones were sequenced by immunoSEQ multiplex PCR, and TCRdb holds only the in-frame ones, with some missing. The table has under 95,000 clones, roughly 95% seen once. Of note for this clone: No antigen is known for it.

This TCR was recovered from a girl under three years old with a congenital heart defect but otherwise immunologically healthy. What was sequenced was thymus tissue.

The CDR3 loop reads CATSRASGQETQYF. In DNA, the CDR3 is TGTGCCACCAGCAGAGCTAGCGGCCAAGAGACCCAGTACTTC. V usage is TRBV15 and J usage is TRBJ2-5; 7 nucleotides agree with TRBD2. Germline values: CDR1 LNHNV, CDR2 YYDKDF (reference sequence). Losses at the gene ends were 1 base for V and 1 base for J; bases not matched to a gene: 0. CDR3 length: 14 amino acids.